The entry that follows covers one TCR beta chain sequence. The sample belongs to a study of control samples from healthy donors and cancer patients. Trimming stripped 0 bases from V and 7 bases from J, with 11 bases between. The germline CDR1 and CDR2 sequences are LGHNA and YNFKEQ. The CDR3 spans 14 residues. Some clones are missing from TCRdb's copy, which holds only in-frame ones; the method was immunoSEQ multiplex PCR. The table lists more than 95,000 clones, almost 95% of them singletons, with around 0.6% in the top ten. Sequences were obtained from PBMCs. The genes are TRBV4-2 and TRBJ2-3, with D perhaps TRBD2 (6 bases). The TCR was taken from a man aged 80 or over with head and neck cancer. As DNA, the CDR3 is TGTGCCAGCAGCCAAGAGCCCGGAGGGAATACGCAGTATTTT. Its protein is CASSQEPGGNTQYF.